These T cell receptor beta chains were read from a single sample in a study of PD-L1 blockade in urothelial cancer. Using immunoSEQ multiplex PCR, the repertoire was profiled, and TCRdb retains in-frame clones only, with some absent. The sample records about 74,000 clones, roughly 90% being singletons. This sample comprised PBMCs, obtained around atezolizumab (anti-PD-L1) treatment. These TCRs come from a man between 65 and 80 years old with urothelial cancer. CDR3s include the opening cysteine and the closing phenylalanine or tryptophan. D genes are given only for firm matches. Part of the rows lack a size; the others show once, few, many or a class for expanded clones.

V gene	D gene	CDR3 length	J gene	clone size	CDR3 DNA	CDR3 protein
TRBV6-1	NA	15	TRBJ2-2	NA	TGTGCCAGCAGTGAAGCGTCTAAGAGAACCGGGGAGCTGTTTTTT	CASSEASKRTGELFF
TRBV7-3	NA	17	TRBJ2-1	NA	TGTGCCAGCAGCTTAACGTTTAGGGGCGCCGGCTACAATGAGCAGTTCTTC	CASSLTFRGAGYNEQFF
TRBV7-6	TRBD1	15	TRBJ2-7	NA	TGTGCCAGCAGCTTAGCGGACAGGGGGAACTACGAGCAGTACTTC	CASSLADRGNYEQYF
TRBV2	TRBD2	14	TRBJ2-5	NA	TGTGCCAGCATTGGACTAGCGGGTTTAATTTCCCAGTACTTC	CASIGLAGLISQYF
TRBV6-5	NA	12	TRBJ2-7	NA	TGTGCCAGCAGCCAATTGGGGGGCGAGCAGTACTTC	CASSQLGGEQYF
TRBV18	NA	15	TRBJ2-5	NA	TGTGCCAGCTCACCTCCCGGGGATTCCATGGGGACCCAGTACTTC	CASSPPGDSMGTQYF
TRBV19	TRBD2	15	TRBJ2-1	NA	TGTGCCAGTAGTATTGGGACTAGCGGGAGTAATGAGCAGTTCTTC	CASSIGTSGSNEQFF
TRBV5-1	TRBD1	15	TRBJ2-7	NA	TGCGCCAGCAGCCCTTGGGACAGACTACCCTACGAGCAGTACTTC	CASSPWDRLPYEQYF
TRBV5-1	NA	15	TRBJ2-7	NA	TGCGCCAGCAGCTTGTCGACAGATAGCTCCTACGAGCAGTACTTC	CASSLSTDSSYEQYF
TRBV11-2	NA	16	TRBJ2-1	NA	TGTGCCAGCAGCATACACCGGGGAAACTCCTACAATGAGCAGTTCTTC	CASSIHRGNSYNEQFF
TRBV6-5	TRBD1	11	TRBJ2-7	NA	TGTGCCAGCAGCCAGGGGGCCGAGCAGTACTTC	CASSQGAEQYF
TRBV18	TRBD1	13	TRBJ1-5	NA	TGTGCCAGCTCCCCCGGGACAGATCAACGACAGCATTTT	CASSPGTDQRQHF
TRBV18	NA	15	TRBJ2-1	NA	TGTGCCAGCTCACCAGGGGGGTCCCACCTCAATGAGCAGTTCTTC	CASSPGGSHLNEQFF
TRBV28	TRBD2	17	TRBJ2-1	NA	TGTGCCAGCAGGCCCTTTCGGACTAGCGGGAGTATCAATGAGCAGTTCTTC	CASRPFRTSGSINEQFF
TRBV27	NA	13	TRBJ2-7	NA	TGTGCCAGCAGAAAAGACAGCTCCTACGAGCAGTACTTC	CASRKDSSYEQYF
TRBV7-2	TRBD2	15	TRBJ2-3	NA	TGTGCCAGCAGCTTAGCTAGCGGGAGGTCAGATACGCAGTATTTT	CASSLASGRSDTQYF
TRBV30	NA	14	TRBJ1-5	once	TGTGCCTGGAGAGAAACGGGAGGGGGTCAGCCCCAGCATTTT	CAWRETGGGQPQHF
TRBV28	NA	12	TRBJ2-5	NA	TGTGCCAGCAGTTTTGCAGAAGAGACCCAGTACTTC	CASSFAEETQYF
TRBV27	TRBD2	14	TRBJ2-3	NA	TGTGCCAGCCATCTAGCGGGAGGGACAGATACGCAGTATTTT	CASHLAGGTDTQYF
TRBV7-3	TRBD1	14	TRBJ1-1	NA	TGTGCCAGCAGCTCGGGACAGGGGAACACTGAAGCTTTCTTT	CASSSGQGNTEAFF
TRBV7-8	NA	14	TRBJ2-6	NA	TGTGCCAGCAGGCCGAGCTCTGGGGCCAACGTCCTGACTTTC	CASRPSSGANVLTF
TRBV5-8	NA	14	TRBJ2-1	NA	TGTGCCAGCAGCTCCAGGGTATCCTACAATGAGCAGTTCTTC	CASSSRVSYNEQFF
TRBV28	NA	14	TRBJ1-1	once	TGTGCCAGCAGTTTACCCAGTATGAACACTGAAGCTTTCTTT	CASSLPSMNTEAFF
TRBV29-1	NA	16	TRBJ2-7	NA	TGCAGCGTTGAAGATCGGCCGGGCCTAGCGAGCTACGAGCAGTACTTC	CSVEDRPGLASYEQYF
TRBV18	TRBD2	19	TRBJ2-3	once	TGTGCCAGCTCACCACAGGTCCTAGCGGGAGGATTTAGCACAGATACGCAGTATTTT	CASSPQVLAGGFSTDTQYF
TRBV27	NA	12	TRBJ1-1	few	TGTGCCAGCACCAGCACAGGGACTGAAGCTTTCTTT	CASTSTGTEAFF
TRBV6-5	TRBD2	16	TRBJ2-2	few	TGTGCCAGCAGTTCGCCGGGAGGGAGCGGCACCGGGGAGCTGTTTTTT	CASSSPGGSGTGELFF
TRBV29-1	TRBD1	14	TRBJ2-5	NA	TGCAGCGGAGTAAGACAGGGGGCGAGGAAGACCCAGTACTTC	CSGVRQGARKTQYF
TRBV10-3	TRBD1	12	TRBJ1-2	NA	TGTGCCATAGAACAGGGGACCTATGGCTACACCTTC	CAIEQGTYGYTF
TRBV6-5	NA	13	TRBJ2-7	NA	TGTGCCAGCAGTTATTCCGGGGACTACGAGCAGTACTTC	CASSYSGDYEQYF
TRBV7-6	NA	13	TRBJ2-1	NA	TGTGCCAGCAGCCCCCGACTGGACAATGAGCAGTTCTTC	CASSPRLDNEQFF
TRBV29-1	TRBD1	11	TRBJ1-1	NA	TGCAGCGTTGGGAGGGGGCGCGAAGCTTTCTTT	CSVGRGREAFF
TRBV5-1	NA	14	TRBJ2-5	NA	TGCGCCAGCAGCTTGGTGGACAGCCAAGAGACCCAGTACTTC	CASSLVDSQETQYF
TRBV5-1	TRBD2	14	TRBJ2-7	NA	TGCGCCAGCAGCTTGGAATCAGGGAGGGGCGAGCAGTACTTC	CASSLESGRGEQYF
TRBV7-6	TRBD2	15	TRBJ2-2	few	TGTGCCAGCATGCGGACTAGCGGTCTCACCGGGGAGCTGTTTTTT	CASMRTSGLTGELFF
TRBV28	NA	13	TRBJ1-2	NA	TGTGCCAGCAGTTTAGGGAGTCTAGGGGGCTACACCTTC	CASSLGSLGGYTF
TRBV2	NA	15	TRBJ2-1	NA	TGTGCCAGCAGTGAAAGGGGCTCCTGGGGCAATGAGCAGTTCTTC	CASSERGSWGNEQFF
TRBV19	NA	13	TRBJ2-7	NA	TGTGCCAGTAGTATTAGGGGGTCGGACGAGCAGTACTTC	CASSIRGSDEQYF
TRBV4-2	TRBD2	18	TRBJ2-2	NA	TGTGCCAGCAGCCGCAGAGGGACTAGCGGGGCCGACACCGGGGAGCTGTTTTTT	CASSRRGTSGADTGELFF
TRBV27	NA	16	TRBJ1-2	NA	TGTGCCAGCAGTTCTTTTATAGGGAGTCGGGGGAATGGCTACACCTTC	CASSSFIGSRGNGYTF
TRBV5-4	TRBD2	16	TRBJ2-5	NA	TGTGCCAGCAGCTGGGGCGAGGGACTAGCGGGAGAGACCCAGTACTTC	CASSWGEGLAGETQYF
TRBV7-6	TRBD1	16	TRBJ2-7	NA	TGTGCCAGCAGCTTAGCGGGACAGGGGGCCAGGGGCGAGCAGTACTTC	CASSLAGQGARGEQYF
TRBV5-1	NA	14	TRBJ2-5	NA	TGCGCCAGCAGCTTAAGTCGGGGAGAAGAGACCCAGTACTTC	CASSLSRGEETQYF
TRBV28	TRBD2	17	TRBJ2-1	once	TGTGCCAGCAGTCTGAATTTGGGACTAGCGGACTACAATGAGCAGTTCTTC	CASSLNLGLADYNEQFF
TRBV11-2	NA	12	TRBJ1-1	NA	TGTGCCAGCAGCTTGGGCCCCGGTGAAGCTTTCTTT	CASSLGPGEAFF
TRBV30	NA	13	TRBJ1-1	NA	TGTGCCTGGAGTTTAACAGGGTGGACTGAAGCTTTCTTT	CAWSLTGWTEAFF
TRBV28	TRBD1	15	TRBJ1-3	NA	TGTGCCAGCAGTTTACCGGGACAGGGCCGAAACACCATATATTTT	CASSLPGQGRNTIYF
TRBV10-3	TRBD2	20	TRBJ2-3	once	TGTGCCATCAGTGAGGCCTCCTTAGGGTGGCTAGCGGCAAGCACAGATACGCAGTATTTT	CAISEASLGWLAASTDTQYF
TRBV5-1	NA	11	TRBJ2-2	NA	TGCGCCAGCAGCCAGGTGGGGGAGCTGTTTTTT	CASSQVGELFF
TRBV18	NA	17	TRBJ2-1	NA	TGTGCCAGCTCACCAATGCTTCGGGTTAGCTCCTACAATGAGCAGTTCTTC	CASSPMLRVSSYNEQFF
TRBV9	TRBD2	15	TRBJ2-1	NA	TGTGCCAGCAATAGACTAGCGGGTAACGAAGGAGAGCAGTTCTTC	CASNRLAGNEGEQFF